The next 19 T cell receptor beta chains were all read from a single sample in a study of T cell responses to AZD1222 COVID-19 vaccine (dated by TCRdb to about 2021). The time point label of this sample denotes: about 28 days (+/-7) after the second vaccine dose. Libraries were prepared through the immunoSEQ multiplex PCR assay. This is the immuneACCESS table as TCRdb keeps it, with only in-frame sequences that have V and J called. A part of the clones is gone; compared with another copy, unresolved V genes explain less than half, and the rest is unexplained. Counted in this sample were about 140,000 clones; more than 85% of them appeared once. The top ten hold 1% to 1.5% of the sample. The sequences come from peripheral blood, collected 28 days after the second AZD1222 dose. The receptors originated from an adult who received the AZD1222 COVID-19 vaccine.

V and J are TRBV11-3 and TRBJ2-7; no firm D call. The CDR3 is 13 residues long. Trimming removed 1 base at V and 4 bases at J, with 8 bases between. Germline loops: CDR1 SGHNT, CDR2 YENEEA. The CDR3 bases are TGTGCCAGCAGCTTAGCGGACGCTTACGAGCAGTACTTC. Its translation is CASSLADAYEQYF.

This clone was seen once. The rearrangement uses TRBV28 and TRBJ2-2; 7 bases fit TRBD2. The V segment lost 3 bases and the J segment 4 bases; nucleotides outside the gene matches: 5. This CDR3 region has 15 residues. CDR1 and CDR2 from the germline V gene are MDHEN and SYDVKM. CDR3 DNA sequence: TGTGCCAGCAGTTTCCCGGGGAGGGGCACCGGGGAGCTGTTTTTT. Residues: CASSFPGRGTGELFF.

The rearrangement links TRBV11-2 to TRBJ2-7; a weak D match, TRBD1 (5 bases). The CDR3 is 13 amino acids. Germline V gives CDR1 SGHAT, CDR2 FQNNGV. Deletions cut 4 bases from V and 4 bases from J, with 11 bases between. The CDR3 DNA follows: TGTGCCAGCAGCTCAGGGTTCCATTACGAGCAGTACTTC. Its translation is CASSSGFHYEQYF.

The chain recombines TRBV6-5 with TRBJ1-4; D unresolved. Trimming left V 4 bases short and J 10 bases short, with 22 bases between. Germline V gives CDR1 MNHEY, CDR2 SVGAGI. The CDR3 covers 16 residues. The CDR3 DNA is TGTGCCAGCAGTTCTGTTTTTATCGGCCCGGGTGGAAAACTGTTTTTT. It yields the protein CASSSVFIGPGGKLFF.

The gene calls are TRBV12-5 and TRBJ2-7; D might be TRBD2 (6 bases). From germline, CDR1 is LGHNT and CDR2 FRNRAP. This CDR3 comprises 17 residues. The germline V and J ends were trimmed by 2 bases and 0 bases, with 17 bases remaining between them. CDR3 region: CASGLTEWEANSYEQYF. Here the CDR3 DNA reads TGTGCTAGTGGTTTGACGGAGTGGGAGGCCAACTCCTACGAGCAGTACTTC. The full variable domain, completed using reference TRBV12-5 and TRBJ2-7, is DARVTQTPRHKVTEMGQEVTMRCQPILGHNTVFWYRQTMMQGLELLAYFRNRAPLDDSGMPKDRFSAEMPDATLATLKIQPSEPRDSAVYFCASGLTEWEANSYEQYFGPGTRLTVT.

The gene calls are TRBV4-2 and TRBJ2-7, with D possibly TRBD1 on 6 matching bases. The germline V gene has CDR1 LGHNA and CDR2 YNFKEQ. V was pared by 5 bases and J by 1 base, with 21 bases between. The length of the CDR3 is 17 residues. CDR3 in amino acids: CASSAYTTGSFSYEQYF. The CDR3 DNA reads TGTGCCAGCAGCGCCTATACCACAGGGTCTTTTTCCTACGAGCAGTACTTC.

The V and J genes are TRBV11-2 and TRBJ2-5; the D is unclear. CDR3 length: 13 amino acids. Germline CDR1 SGHAT, CDR2 FQNNGV. V gave up 3 bases and J gave up 5 bases, with 10 bases separating them. The CDR3 DNA reads TGTGCCAGCAGCTTTTCGGAGAGGGAGACCCAGTACTTC. As protein: CASSFSERETQYF.

V usage is TRBV29-1 and J usage is TRBJ1-4; no clear D. Germline CDR1 reads SQVTM; CDR2 reads ANQGSEA. This CDR3 contains 12 residues. The ends were cut back, 7 bases at V and 8 bases at J, with 14 bases in the middle. CDR3 nucleotide sequence: TGCAGCGGTCTCTCGGTTGACGAAAAACTGTTTTTT. Protein: CSGLSVDEKLFF.

This clone was detected once. The chain carries TRBV28 and TRBJ2-1; D not resolved. CDR1 is MDHEN and CDR2 is SYDVKM in the germline V gene. With 6 bases removed from V and 3 bases from J, the gap between germline ends came to 21 bases. There are 17 residues in the CDR3. This chain's CDR3 is CASSNPAGPTDYNEQFF. CDR3 bases: TGTGCCAGCAGCAACCCCGCAGGCCCCACGGACTACAATGAGCAGTTCTTC.

The gene calls are TRBV27 and TRBJ2-4; no clear D gene. CDR1 is MNHEY and CDR2 is SMNVEV in the germline V gene (reference sequence). V lost 3 bases, J lost 0 bases, and 12 bases lay in between. The CDR3 covers 16 residues. In nucleotides, the CDR3 is TGTGCCAGCAGTTTGTACTTCGAAGTAGCCAAAAACATTCAGTACTTC. This encodes CASSLYFEVAKNIQYF.

The chain joins TRBV29-1 to TRBJ1-4; the D gene is possibly TRBD1 (5 bases). V was trimmed by 5 bases and J by 5 bases, leaving 9 bases between them. The V gene's germline CDR1 is SQVTM and CDR2 ANQGSEA. There are 12 residues in the CDR3. For the CDR3, the DNA is TGCAGCGTTAGGGACCCGAATGAAAAACTGTTTTTT. Amino acid sequence: CSVRDPNEKLFF.

The chain is built from TRBV4-3 and TRBJ1-1, with D possibly being TRBD1 (6 bases). Germline V gives CDR1 LGHNA, CDR2 YSLEER. The CDR3 totals 15 residues. Trimming left V 0 bases short and J 1 base short, with 9 bases between. In DNA form, the CDR3 reads TGCGCCAGCAGCCAAGAATGGGGGCGGAACACTGAAGCTTTCTTT. This encodes CASSQEWGRNTEAFF.

The DNA for the CDR3 is TGCAGTGCTAGTTATCTGGACAGGGTTACTGATGAGCAGTTCTTC. Its translation is CSASYLDRVTDEQFF. The gene calls are TRBV20-1 and TRBJ2-1; TRBD1 matches at 8 bases. CDR1 DFQATT and CDR2 SNEGSKA come from the germline V gene (reference sequence). This CDR3 is built from 15 residues. V shed 3 bases, J shed 8 bases, and the junction held 12 bases outside the gene matches.

V usage is TRBV4-3 and J usage is TRBJ1-4; D remains ambiguous. Trimming cost V 3 bases and J 8 bases, with 10 bases left between them. CDR1 is LGHNA and CDR2 is YSLEER in the germline V gene. The CDR3 is 13 residues long. CDR3 bases: TGCGCCAGCAGCCATAGGACTTGGGAAAAACTGTTTTTT. This codes for CASSHRTWEKLFF.

The rearrangement uses TRBV4-3 and TRBJ1-5; D may be TRBD1 (5 bases). Germline V lookup: CDR1 LGHNA, CDR2 YSLEER. The CDR3 runs to 16 residues. The V end was cut by 1 base, the J end by 5 bases, with 15 bases between. The CDR3 region has the DNA TGCGCCAGCAGCCAAGCATTGGGCAGGGTGGATCAGCCCCAGCATTTT. Protein: CASSQALGRVDQPQHF.

The J gene is TRBJ1-2, the V gene TRBV11-3; possible D gene TRBD1, 6 bases. The CDR3 totals 18 residues. V lost 5 bases and J 0 bases, leaving 22 bases between the germline ends. Germline V CDR1 and CDR2: SGHNT, YENEEA. CDR3 region: CASSHESGTKVSNYGYTF. CDR3 bases: TGTGCCAGCAGCCACGAATCGGGGACAAAGGTCTCTAACTATGGCTACACCTTC.

The chain is built from TRBV29-1 and TRBJ1-1, with D possibly being TRBD1 (6 bases). There are 12 residues in the CDR3. The germline V and J ends were trimmed by 3 bases and 7 bases, with 12 bases remaining between them. The germline V gene has CDR1 SQVTM and CDR2 ANQGSEA. The CDR3 protein is CSVEGGRGEAFF. DNA for the CDR3: TGCAGCGTTGAGGGTGGCAGGGGTGAAGCTTTCTTT.

The sample holds one count of this clone. V is TRBV3-1 (or the pseudogene TRBV3-2) and J is TRBJ2-7; 13 bases align to TRBD2. Germline lookup yields CDR1 LGHDT and CDR2 YNNKEL (reference sequence). The CDR3 is 17 residues long. V gave up 6 bases and J gave up 3 bases; unmatched junction bases: 11. For the CDR3, the DNA is TGTGCCAGCAGTCGGACTAGCGGGGGTATAGGGGGCTACGAGCAGTACTTC. Translated: CASSRTSGGIGGYEQYF.

The chain is built from TRBV27 and TRBJ1-4; 8 nucleotides match TRBD1. This CDR3 spans 16 amino acids. CDR1 MNHEY and CDR2 SMNVEV come from the germline V gene (reference sequence). V was clipped by 2 bases and J by 5 bases; unmatched bases: 7. CDR3 bases: TGTGCCAGCAGTTTAACGGCGGACAGGGAGAATGAAAAACTGTTTTTT. Amino acids: CASSLTADRENEKLFF.